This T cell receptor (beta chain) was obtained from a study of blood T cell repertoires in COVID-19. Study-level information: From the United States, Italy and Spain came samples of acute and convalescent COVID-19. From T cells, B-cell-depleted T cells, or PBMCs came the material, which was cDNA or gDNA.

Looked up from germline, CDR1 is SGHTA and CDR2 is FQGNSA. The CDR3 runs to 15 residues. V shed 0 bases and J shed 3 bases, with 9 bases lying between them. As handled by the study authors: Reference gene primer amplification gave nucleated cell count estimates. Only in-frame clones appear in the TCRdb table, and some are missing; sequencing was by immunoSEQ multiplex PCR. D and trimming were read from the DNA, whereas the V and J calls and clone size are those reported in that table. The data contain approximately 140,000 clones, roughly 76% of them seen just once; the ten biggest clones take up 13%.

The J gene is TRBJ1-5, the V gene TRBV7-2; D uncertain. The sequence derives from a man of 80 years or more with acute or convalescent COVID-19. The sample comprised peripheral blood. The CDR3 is CASSLAGNTNQPQHF. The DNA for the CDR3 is TGTGCCAGCAGCTTAGCCGGGAATACCAATCAGCCCCAGCATTTT. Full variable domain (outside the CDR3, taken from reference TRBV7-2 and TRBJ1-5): GAGVSQSPSNKVTEKGKDVELRCDPISGHTALYWYRQSLGQGLEFLIYFQGNSAPDKSGLPSDRFSAERTGGSVSTLTIQRTQQEDSAVYLCASSLAGNTNQPQHFGDGTRLSIL.